This T cell receptor beta chain was recovered during a study of PD-L1 blockade in urothelial cancer (dated 2017 in TCRdb). Regarding the study in general: Therapy was started at some point between 2012 and 2014 for all patients, and atezolizumab 1,200 mg was administered intravenously every 3 weeks. The study was an exploratory multi-omic analysis of somatic, immune and clinical correlates of response to PD-L1 blockade with atezolizumab in urothelial cancer. About 90% of the 29 patients were males with bladder-origin urothelial cancer, and about 60% of the 29 reported a prior smoking history. Pretreatment blood TCR-seq was available for 30 or so patients, at least one posttreatment blood collection was obtained for around 25 patients, and tumor TCR-seq was available for around 25 patients. TCR sequencing covered pretreatment tumor samples and matched, serially collected peripheral blood taken before and after atezolizumab treatment. An ECOG performance status of 0 or 1 was recorded for the patients, and 0 to 3 prior chemotherapy regimens had been received by the patients. Durable clinical benefit meant progression-free survival longer than 6 months, and TCR features were also tested against progression-free and overall survival. A median of roughly 140,000 T cells and tens of thousands of unique TCRs was obtained from blood samples, and a median clonality of roughly 0.082 was observed. Eight to ten patients achieved durable clinical benefit and approximately 19 did not. Whole exome sequencing and RNA sequencing of pretreatment tumors were performed alongside TCR sequencing in the same patients. Blood samples were analyzed at two time points: 3 weeks after treatment start (second dose) and 6 weeks after treatment start. The full study reports these points: Improved progression-free and overall survival was found to be associated with pretreatment peripheral blood TCR clonality below the median. Because the sample size was small (n ≈ 28) and many of the analyses were exploratory, the results are meant to be hypothesis-generating. Among patients with durable benefit, tumor-associated TCR clones showed greater expansion in peripheral blood 3 weeks after treatment started (n ≈ 20, p = 0.022).

The cohort comprised 29 patients with locally advanced or metastatic urothelial carcinoma treated at Memorial Sloan Kettering on a trial protocol. Peripheral blood mononuclear cells were collected pretreatment and during treatment, with between 1 and 8 total time points per patient. The Qiagen DNeasy Blood extraction kit was used to purify genomic DNA from total PBMCs and tumor samples. PBMCs were collected pretreatment and during treatment, and were isolated and stored as previously described. Details on this clone: Its antigen is not yet known. No much larger clonotype is one base removed from it; base qualities were not supplied.

Synthetic TCR analog templates were spiked into each PCR so that absolute template abundance could be estimated from read counts. The immunoSEQ assay was used to amplify TCRbeta CDR3 regions from genomic DNA with bias-controlled V and J gene primers. Sequencing of rearranged TCRbeta segments was performed at approximately 20X coverage. The published analysis was carried out like this. Sequencing errors were corrected by clustering and CDR3s were annotated against IMGT to assign V, D and J genes. Downstream analyses used only productive TCRbeta rearrangements and left out out-of-frame or stop-codon sequences. Clonality was computed as one minus Shannon entropy normalized by the log of the number of unique productive sequences. Clones differing between time points or between blood and tumor were identified using Fisher's exact test with Benjamini-Hochberg correction, with an adjusted p below 0.01 applied as the threshold. TCRdb holds this immuneACCESS table with in-frame rearrangements only. Some clones are missing; in checked studies, unresolved V genes explain under half, and the rest has no known cause. D and trimming come from the DNA, and the V and J calls and clone size come from that table. The sample profile shows 85,000 to 90,000 clones; over 90% of them were found once. 8.5% to 9.5% of the sample rests with the top ten.

From a lookup of the germline V gene, CDR1 and CDR2 are SGHVT and SQSDAQ. Spanning cysteine to phenylalanine, the CDR3 consists of 13 amino acids. The CDR3 DNA has 39 bases and is translated from base 1. V is pared back by 3 bases and J by 4 bases, with 6 bases lying between the germline termini. The origin of this receptor is a man in his sixties with urothelial cancer. The material was PBMCs, obtained around atezolizumab (anti-PD-L1) treatment. The rearranged chain carries TRBV7-4 and TRBJ2-2, with the D gene not confidently named. The bases read TGTGCCAGCAGCTTCTATTGCACCGGGGAGCTGTTTTTT. Its amino acids are CASSFYCTGELFF.